A single sample is the source of the 13 T cell receptor beta chains below, sequenced in a study of PD-1 blockade in classical Hodgkin lymphoma (dated by TCRdb to about 2020). The time point label, as the study defines it: cycle 4 day 1 (C4D1), after less than 7 weeks of nivolumab. Every trial patient had relapsed after autologous stem cell transplantation, and cohorts A, B and C differed in prior brentuximab vedotin exposure. CD4+ T cells were purified from thawed PBMCs by magnetic negative selection with a Miltenyi CD4+ T cell isolation kit. Receptor amplification or capture employed the immunoSEQ multiplex PCR assay. TCRdb obtained this table from immuneACCESS and retained in-frame rearrangements with V and J assigned. These tables miss some clones; where compared with another copy, unresolved V genes account for less than half of the shortfall, and the remainder is unexplained. Counted in this sample were about 30,000 clones; approximately 80% of them appeared once. Of the sample, about 0.62% is held by the ten largest clones.

Sequenced material: CD4+ T cells from blood, taken before the fourth cycle of nivolumab. The source of these receptors is a human donor with classical Hodgkin lymphoma.

The chain employs TRBV7-4 and TRBJ2-3, with 7 bases matching TRBD1. V was pared by 7 bases and J by 9 bases, with 13 bases of the junction left unmatched. This CDR3 has 14 residues. CDR1 is SGHVT, CDR2 SQSDAQ, per germline. This chain's CDR3 is CASIRGAWDSTQYF. DNA for the CDR3: TGTGCCAGCATCAGGGGAGCTTGGGACAGCACGCAGTATTTT. Full variable domain (remainder filled in from reference TRBV7-4 and TRBJ2-3): GAGVSQSPRYKVAKRGRDVALRCDSISGHVTLYWYRQTLGQGSEVLTYSQSDAQRDKSGRPSGRFSAERPERSVSTLKIQRTEQGDSAVYLCASIRGAWDSTQYFGPGTRLTVL.

V is TRBV5-1 and J is TRBJ2-5, with 8 bases identical to TRBD1. V shed 1 base, J shed 2 bases, and the junction held 1 base outside the gene matches. Looked up from germline, CDR1 is SGHRS and CDR2 is YFSETQ. The CDR3 extends over 14 amino acids. CDR3: CASSLTGGQETQYF. CDR3 sequence (DNA): TGCGCCAGCAGCTTGACAGGGGGGCAAGAGACCCAGTACTTC.

CDR3 coding DNA: TGCGCCAGCAGCTTGCAGGGAGGGGGGCCTGAAGCTTTCTTT. It codes for CASSLQGGGPEAFF. The chain recombines TRBV5-1 with TRBJ1-1; TRBD1 is a possible D gene (6 bases). Per germline, CDR1 SGHRS and CDR2 YFSETQ. The CDR3 contains 14 residues. Between the trimmed V and J ends, which lost 1 base and 6 bases, there was a span of 13 bases.

The rearrangement links TRBV5-1 to TRBJ2-7, with 9 bases that match TRBD2. Germline values: CDR1 SGHRS, CDR2 YFSETQ. Losses at the gene ends were 3 bases for V and 3 bases for J; bases not matched to a gene: 7. The CDR3 spans 15 residues. CDR3 protein: CASSYTFSGGYEQYF. DNA of the CDR3: TGCGCCAGCAGCTACACCTTTAGCGGGGGCTACGAGCAGTACTTC.

The chain couples TRBV19 to TRBJ1-1, with a weak D call TRBD1 (5 bases). V was trimmed by 7 bases and J by 8 bases, leaving 17 bases between them. CDR3 size: 13 residues. The germline V gene encodes CDR1 LNHDA and CDR2 SQIVND (reference sequence). CDR3 sequence reads: CASMGTFYGEAFF. DNA for the CDR3: TGTGCCAGTATGGGGACGTTCTATGGGGAAGCTTTCTTT.

This clone was observed a handful of times. V gene TRBV7-6 combines with J gene TRBJ1-6; D uncertain. This CDR3 is built from 13 residues. Germline V CDR1 and CDR2: SGHVS, FNYEAQ. V was shortened by 2 bases and J by 8 bases, with 7 bases between the two germline ends. The CDR3 loop is CASSLYGDSPLHF. The CDR3 DNA follows: TGTGCCAGCAGCTTATACGGGGATTCACCCCTCCACTTT.

The table lists this clone with a few counts. V gene TRBV10-3 combines with J gene TRBJ2-1; 9 positions agree with TRBD1. Germline assignment: CDR1 ENHRY and CDR2 SYGVKD. The CDR3 has 13 residues. DNA for the CDR3: TGTGCAAGCCGGGACAGGGAAATAAGTGAGCAGTTCTTC. Residues: CASRDREISEQFF.

Turning to this clone: Other DNA sequences in this sample translate to the same CDR3. This sequence joins TRBV5-1 and TRBJ2-7; 7 nucleotides agree with TRBD1. V lost 0 bases to trimming and J lost 2 bases; unmatched junction nucleotides: 5. Germline V gene sequence: CDR1 SGHRS, CDR2 YFSETQ. This CDR3 contains 15 residues. CDR3 bases: TGCGCCAGCAGCTTGGGGCAGGGGGTAACCTACGAGCAGTACTTC. Protein sequence: CASSLGQGVTYEQYF.

This chain connects TRBV5-1 to TRBJ1-4; 8 bases line up with TRBD1. V lost 2 bases and J lost 0; bases outside the gene matches: 3. The CDR3 loop spans 16 amino acids. CDR1 and CDR2 (germline): SGHRS, YFSETQ. The CDR3 is CASSLGQGATNEKLFF. CDR3 coding DNA: TGCGCCAGCAGCTTAGGACAGGGAGCAACTAATGAAAAACTGTTTTTT.

Here the CDR3 reads CASSLVPGQGGETQYF. The DNA of the CDR3 is TGCGCCAGCAGCTTGGTCCCGGGACAGGGAGGGGAGACCCAGTACTTC. The V and J genes are TRBV5-1 and TRBJ2-5, with 9 bases that match TRBD1. The CDR3 contains 16 residues. Trimming removed 0 bases from V and 5 bases from J; junction bases left unmatched: 8. Germline V gives CDR1 SGHRS, CDR2 YFSETQ.

The chain employs TRBV7-9 and TRBJ2-4; 7 bases map to TRBD1. The germline gives CDR1 SEHNR, CDR2 FQNEAQ (reference sequence). There are 16 residues in the CDR3. The V gene end was trimmed by 6 bases and the J gene end by 15 bases; junction bases not matched to a gene: 23. Written as DNA, the CDR3 is TGTGCCAGCAGACCCTCTGGGACAGCGGATGGGGTACCCAGGTACTTC. The encoded protein is CASRPSGTADGVPRYF.

This chain links TRBV7-9 with TRBJ2-1, with unresolved D. This CDR3 has 16 amino acids. Germline values: CDR1 SEHNR, CDR2 FQNEAQ (reference sequence). V was pared by 4 bases and J by 5 bases, with 18 bases between. CDR3 in amino acids: CASSSLTTGSNNEQFF. DNA for the CDR3: TGTGCCAGCAGCTCGCTGACGACCGGCTCAAACAATGAGCAGTTCTTC.

The chain carries TRBV30 and TRBJ2-7; unclear D gene. The CDR3 is made up of 11 amino acids. V gave up 0 bases and J gave up 4 bases, with 4 bases separating them. Germline V lookup: CDR1 GTSNPN, CDR2 SVGIG (reference sequence). The DNA for the CDR3 is TGTGCCTGGAGTGTCCATTACGAGCAGTACTTC. Encoded protein: CAWSVHYEQYF.